This T cell receptor beta chain was sequenced during a study of shared clonotypes between healthy human individuals. On the study more broadly: Per donor, CD8 memory used one plate, CD8 naive used two, CD4 memory used three and CD4 naive used three.

Here immunoSEQ multiplex PCR was the method, and the copy in TCRdb shows in-frame clones only, minus some. The sample contains some 1,600,000 clones, 95% to 99% of which appear only once. Germline V gene sequence: CDR1 SGHTA, CDR2 FQGNSA. The CDR3 has 14 residues. V was pared by 3 bases and J by 3 bases, with 6 bases between. The receptor's source is a man between 25 and 39 years old in good health. The sequencing sample was made of naive CD4+ T cells sorted from blood. Described subset: CD45RA+ positively selected. The rearrangement joins TRBV7-2 to TRBJ2-6, with D unresolved. The CDR3 spells CASSFGHGANVLTF. For the CDR3, the DNA is TGTGCCAGCAGCTTTGGGCATGGGGCCAACGTCCTGACTTTC.